This TCR beta chain was documented in a study of cytomegalovirus exposure and HLA in healthy donors. Findings and limits, study-wide: Many donors carried some public TCRs, although rarity characterized most TCR sequences.

PCR involved 60 Vbeta and 13 Jbeta primers. Libraries were prepared by immunoSEQ multiplex PCR; TCRdb keeps only in-frame clonotypes and omits some of them. The repertoire consists of 100,000 to 150,000 clones, with roughly four fifths occurring once and the leading ten covering 2.5% to 3%. With respect to this clone: The antigen remains unidentified. A junction end diverges from the germline sequence, so it may reflect a read error.

The length of the CDR3 is 10 residues. Germline assignment: CDR1 DFQATT and CDR2 SNEGSKA (reference sequence). J is TRBJ1-1 and V is TRBV20-1; maybe TRBD1 (5 bases). The receptor's source is a boy aged 2-15 years in good health and CMV-seronegative. Sample: PBMCs. The CDR3 is CSARGRQTNF. As DNA, the CDR3 is TGCAGTGCTAGAGGTCGACAGACAAACTTT.